The sequence of this T cell receptor (beta chain) was determined in a study of control samples from healthy donors and cancer patients. Produced via immunoSEQ multiplex PCR; TCRdb's table is partial and in-frame only. The sample contains roughly 79,000 clones, 75% to 90% of which appear only once. This clone was observed once. Germline V CDR1 and CDR2: SGHRS, YFSETQ. The CDR3 length is 11 residues. Trimming stripped 3 bases from V and 14 bases from J, with 14 bases between. This receptor was obtained from a man aged 45 to 65 in good health. The chain joins TRBV5-1 to TRBJ2-5; D is ambiguous. Material: blood. In nucleotides, the CDR3 is TGCGCCAGCAGCTACCAAGGGCCCCTATACTTC. Encoded protein: CASSYQGPLYF.